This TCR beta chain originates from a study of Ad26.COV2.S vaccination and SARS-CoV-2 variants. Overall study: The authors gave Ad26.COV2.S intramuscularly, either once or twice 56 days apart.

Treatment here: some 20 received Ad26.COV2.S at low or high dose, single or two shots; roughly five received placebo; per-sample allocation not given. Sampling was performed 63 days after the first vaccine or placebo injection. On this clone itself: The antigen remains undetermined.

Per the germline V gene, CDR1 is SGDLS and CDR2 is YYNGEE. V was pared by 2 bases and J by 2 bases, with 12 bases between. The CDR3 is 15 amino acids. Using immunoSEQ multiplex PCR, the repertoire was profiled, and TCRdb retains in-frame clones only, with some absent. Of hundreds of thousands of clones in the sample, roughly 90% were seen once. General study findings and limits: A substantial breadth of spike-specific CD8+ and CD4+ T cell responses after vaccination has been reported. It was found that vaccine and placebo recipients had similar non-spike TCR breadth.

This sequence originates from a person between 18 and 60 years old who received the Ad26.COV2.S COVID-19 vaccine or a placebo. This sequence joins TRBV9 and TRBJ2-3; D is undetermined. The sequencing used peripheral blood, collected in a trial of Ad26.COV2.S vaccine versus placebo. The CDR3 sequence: CASSVGPRPTDTQYF. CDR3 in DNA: TGTGCCAGCAGCGTCGGCCCTAGACCCACAGATACGCAGTATTTT.